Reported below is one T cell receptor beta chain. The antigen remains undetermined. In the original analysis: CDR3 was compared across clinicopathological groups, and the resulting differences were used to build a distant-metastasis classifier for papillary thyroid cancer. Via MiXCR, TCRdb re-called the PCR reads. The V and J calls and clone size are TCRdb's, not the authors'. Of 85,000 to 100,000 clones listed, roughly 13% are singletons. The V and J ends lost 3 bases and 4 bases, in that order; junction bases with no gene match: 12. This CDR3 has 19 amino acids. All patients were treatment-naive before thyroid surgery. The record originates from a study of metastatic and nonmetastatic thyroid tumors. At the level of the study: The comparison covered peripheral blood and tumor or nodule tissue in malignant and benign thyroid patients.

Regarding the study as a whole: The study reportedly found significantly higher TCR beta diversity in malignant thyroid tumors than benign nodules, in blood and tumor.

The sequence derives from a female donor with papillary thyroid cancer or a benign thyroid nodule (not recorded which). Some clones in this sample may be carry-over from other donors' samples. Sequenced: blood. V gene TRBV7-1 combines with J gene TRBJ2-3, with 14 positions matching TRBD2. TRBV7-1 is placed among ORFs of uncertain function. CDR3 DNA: TGTGCCAGCAGCTCGGACGGGACTAGCGGGAGCGGGGGCCCAGATACGCAGTATTTT. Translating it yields CASSSDGTSGSGGPDTQYF.